The entry below gives a single T cell receptor (beta chain) sequence along with its context. No antigen is known for it. The sample holds no much larger clone one base away, and base qualities are not on file. This sample stems from a study of blood T cell repertoires in COVID-19 (dated by TCRdb to the early 2020s). For context, the study as a whole: Collaborator samples came from the United States, Italy and Spain and covered acute and convalescent phases of COVID-19. Nearly every sample came with metadata listing a de-identified subject ID, COVID-19 status, age in years and sex. The material from the prospective study consisted of cDNA or gDNA derived from T cells, B-cell-depleted T cells, or PBMCs. Where available, HLA class I and class II types were taken from metadata supplied by the sample provider and were not determined by assay-based typing. Subjects who had been exposed to COVID-19, were actively infected with it, or had recovered from it provided the deeply sampled blood TCRbeta repertoires that made up the dataset. Samples came from the ongoing ImmuneRACE study (first 160 participants) plus 1,254 subjects from 6 global collaborators. The repertoires were released in a freely available public database meant as a resource for research on the immune response to SARS-CoV-2. Results the study describes overall, beyond this receptor: The quantity of clinical and demographic metadata differed by source and by participant and was supplied without curation.

Trimming at the junction amounts to 0 bases on V and 6 bases on J, and the germline ends lie 19 bases apart. CDR1 and CDR2 were assigned from the germline V gene (reference sequence) as SGHKS and YYEKEE. From the cysteine up to the phenylalanine, the CDR3 has a length of 17 residues. Just the 51-base CDR3 DNA is kept, in frame starting at base 1. Collaborating institutions collected whole blood in K2EDTA tubes following their own protocols. Collaborator samples were shipped for TCRbeta analysis as frozen whole blood, isolated PBMCs, or DNA extracted from either sample type. The immunoSEQ Assay, a bias-controlled multiplex PCR, was used to amplify TCRbeta CDR3 regions from genomic DNA. In the original analysis: The number of nucleated cells in each sample was estimated from the amplification of reference gene primers within the assay. To quantify the absolute abundance of each unique TCRbeta CDR3 rearrangement, sequence reads were collapsed and filtered. For each sample, productive Simpson clonality was calculated by taking the square root of Simpson's diversity index across productive rearrangements. TCRdb carries this immuneACCESS record with in-frame sequences only. Its versions omit some clonotypes, under half of them owing to an unresolved V gene in the studies checked, with the rest unexplained. The DNA gave D and trimming, while V, J and clone size come from that table. For this sample there are roughly 280,000 clones; 75% to 90% appear just once. The top ten hold over 1.5% of the sample.

The V and J genes are TRBV5-5 and TRBJ1-5; a weak D assignment points to TRBD1 (6 bases agree). Input material: peripheral blood. This receptor was obtained from a young man with active or convalescent COVID-19. The CDR3 amino acid sequence is: CASSLDVLGARFQPQHF. The DNA sequence follows: TGTGCCAGCAGCTTGGACGTTTTGGGGGCCCGATTTCAGCCCCAGCATTTT.